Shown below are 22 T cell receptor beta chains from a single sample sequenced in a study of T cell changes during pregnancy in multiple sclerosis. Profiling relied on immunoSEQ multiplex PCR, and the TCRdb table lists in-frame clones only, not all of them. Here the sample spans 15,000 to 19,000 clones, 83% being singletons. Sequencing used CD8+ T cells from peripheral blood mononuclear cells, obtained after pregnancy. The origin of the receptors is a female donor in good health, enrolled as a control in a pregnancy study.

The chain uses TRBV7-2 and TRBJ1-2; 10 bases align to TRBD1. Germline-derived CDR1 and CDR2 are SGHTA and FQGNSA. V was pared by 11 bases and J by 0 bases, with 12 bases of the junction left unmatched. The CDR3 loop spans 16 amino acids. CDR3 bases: TGTGCCGGCTCGACAGGGGGCGAAAGGGCTAACTATGGCTACACCTTC. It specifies CAGSTGGERANYGYTF.

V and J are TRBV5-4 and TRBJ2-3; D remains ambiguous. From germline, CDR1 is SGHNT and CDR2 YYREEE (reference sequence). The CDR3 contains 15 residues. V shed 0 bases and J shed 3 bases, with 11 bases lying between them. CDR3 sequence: CASSLGSLETDTQYF. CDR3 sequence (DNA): TGTGCCAGCAGCTTGGGAAGCTTAGAGACAGATACGCAGTATTTT.

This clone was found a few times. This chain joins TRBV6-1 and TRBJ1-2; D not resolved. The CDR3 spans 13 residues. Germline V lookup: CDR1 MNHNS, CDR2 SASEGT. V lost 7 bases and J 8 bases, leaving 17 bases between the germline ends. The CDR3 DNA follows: TGTGCCAGCATAGCGGCGGACGTTATGGGCTACACCTTC. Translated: CASIAADVMGYTF.

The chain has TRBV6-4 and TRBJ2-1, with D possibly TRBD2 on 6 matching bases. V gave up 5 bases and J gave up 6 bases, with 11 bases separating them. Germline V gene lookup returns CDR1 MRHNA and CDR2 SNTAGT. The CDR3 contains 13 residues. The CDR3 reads CASSRGTANEQFF. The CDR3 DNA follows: TGTGCCAGCAGTCGCGGGACTGCCAATGAGCAGTTCTTC.

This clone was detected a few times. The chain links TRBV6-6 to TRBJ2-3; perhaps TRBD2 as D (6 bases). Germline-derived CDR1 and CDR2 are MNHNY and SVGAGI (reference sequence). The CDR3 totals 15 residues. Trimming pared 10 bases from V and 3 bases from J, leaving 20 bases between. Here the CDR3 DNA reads TGTGCCACACTTTTGGGGGGTGCAAGGACAGATACGCAGTATTTT. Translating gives CATLLGGARTDTQYF.

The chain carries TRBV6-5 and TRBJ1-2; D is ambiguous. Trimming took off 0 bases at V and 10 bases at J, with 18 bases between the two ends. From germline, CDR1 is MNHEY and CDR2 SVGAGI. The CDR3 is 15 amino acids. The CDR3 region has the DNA TGTGCCAGCAGTTACTCGATATTGCAGGATAAGTCCTACACCTTC. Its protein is CASSYSILQDKSYTF.

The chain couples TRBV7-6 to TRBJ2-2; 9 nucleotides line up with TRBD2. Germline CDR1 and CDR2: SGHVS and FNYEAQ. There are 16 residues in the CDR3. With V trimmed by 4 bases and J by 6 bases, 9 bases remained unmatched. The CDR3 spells CASSYSGGSPAGELFF. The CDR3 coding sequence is TGTGCCAGCAGCTACAGCGGGGGGTCACCCGCCGGGGAGCTGTTTTTT.

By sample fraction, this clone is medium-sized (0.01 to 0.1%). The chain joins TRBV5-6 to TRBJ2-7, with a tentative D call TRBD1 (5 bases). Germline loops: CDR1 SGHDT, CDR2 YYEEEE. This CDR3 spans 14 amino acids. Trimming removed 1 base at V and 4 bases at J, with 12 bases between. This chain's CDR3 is CASSLSQGWYEQYF. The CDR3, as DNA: TGTGCCAGCAGCTTGTCCCAGGGATGGTACGAGCAGTACTTC.

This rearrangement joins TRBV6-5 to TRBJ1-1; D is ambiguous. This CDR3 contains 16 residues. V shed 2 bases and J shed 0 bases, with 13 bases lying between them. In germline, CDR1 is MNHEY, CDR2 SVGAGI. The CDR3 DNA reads TGTGCCAGCAGTTACATGCAGAGGTCGGTGAACACTGAAGCTTTCTTT. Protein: CASSYMQRSVNTEAFF.

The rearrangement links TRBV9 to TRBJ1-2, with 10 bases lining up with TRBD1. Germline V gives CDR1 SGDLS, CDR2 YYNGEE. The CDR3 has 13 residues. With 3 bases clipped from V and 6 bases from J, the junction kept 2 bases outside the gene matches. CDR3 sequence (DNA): TGTGCCAGCAGCGGGACAGGGGGTAATGGCTACACCTTC. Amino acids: CASSGTGGNGYTF.

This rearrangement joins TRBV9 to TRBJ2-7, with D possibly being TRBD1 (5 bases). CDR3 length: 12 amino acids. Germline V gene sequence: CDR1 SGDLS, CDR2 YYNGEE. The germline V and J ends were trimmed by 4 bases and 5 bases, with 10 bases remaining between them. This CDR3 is CASSQGKHEQYF. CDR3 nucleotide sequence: TGTGCCAGCAGCCAGGGTAAACACGAGCAGTACTTC. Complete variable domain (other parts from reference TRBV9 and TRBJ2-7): DSGVTQTPKHLITATGQRVTLRCSPRSGDLSVYWYQQSLDQGLQFLIQYYNGEERAKGNILERFSAQQFPDLHSELNLSSLELGDSALYFCASSQGKHEQYFGPGTRLTVT.

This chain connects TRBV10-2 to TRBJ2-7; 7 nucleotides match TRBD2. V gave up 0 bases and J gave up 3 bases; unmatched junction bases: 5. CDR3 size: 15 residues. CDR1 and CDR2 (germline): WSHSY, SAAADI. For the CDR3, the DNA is TGCGCCAGCAGTGAGTCGCTAGCGGCTCGCTACGAGCAGTACTTC. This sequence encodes CASSESLAARYEQYF.

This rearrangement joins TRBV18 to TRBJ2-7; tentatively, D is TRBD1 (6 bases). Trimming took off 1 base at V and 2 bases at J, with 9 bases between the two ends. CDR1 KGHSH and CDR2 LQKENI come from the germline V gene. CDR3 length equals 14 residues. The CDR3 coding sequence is TGTGCCAGCTCACCACACCGGGACACCTACGAGCAGTACTTC. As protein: CASSPHRDTYEQYF.

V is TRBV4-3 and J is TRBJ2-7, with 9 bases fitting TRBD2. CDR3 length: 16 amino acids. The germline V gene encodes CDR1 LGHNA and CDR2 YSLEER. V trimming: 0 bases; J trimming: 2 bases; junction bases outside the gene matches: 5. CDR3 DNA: TGCGCCAGCAGCCAAGATCTGGGCGGGGGGGCCTACGAGCAGTACTTC. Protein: CASSQDLGGGAYEQYF.

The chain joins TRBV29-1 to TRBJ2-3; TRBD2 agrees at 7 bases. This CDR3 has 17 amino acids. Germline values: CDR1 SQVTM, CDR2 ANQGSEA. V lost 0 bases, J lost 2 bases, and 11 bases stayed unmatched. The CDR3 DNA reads TGCAGCGTTGAAGATGGGCTAGGTAGCGGGTACACAGATACGCAGTATTTT. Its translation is CSVEDGLGSGYTDTQYF.

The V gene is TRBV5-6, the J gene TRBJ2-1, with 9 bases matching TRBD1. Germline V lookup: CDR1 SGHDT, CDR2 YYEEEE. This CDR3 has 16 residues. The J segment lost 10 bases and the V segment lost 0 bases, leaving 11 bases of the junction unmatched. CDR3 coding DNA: TGTGCCAGCAGCTTGGGGGGACGAGGACAGGGGCCCGAGCAGTTCTTC. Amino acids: CASSLGGRGQGPEQFF.

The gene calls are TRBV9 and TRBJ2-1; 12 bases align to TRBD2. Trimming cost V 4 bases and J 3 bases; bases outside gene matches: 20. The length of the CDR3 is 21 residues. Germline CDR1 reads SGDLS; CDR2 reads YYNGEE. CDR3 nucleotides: TGTGCCAGCAGCCTCCCCACCGCTAGCGGGAGGGCCGAGCAGCTCTACAATGAGCAGTTCTTC. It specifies CASSLPTASGRAEQLYNEQFF.

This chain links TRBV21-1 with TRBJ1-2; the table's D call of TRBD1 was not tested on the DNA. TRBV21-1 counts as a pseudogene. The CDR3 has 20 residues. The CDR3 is CASSKDPRRRTKGEKRGYTF. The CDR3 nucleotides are TGTGCCAGCAGCAAAGACCCCCGAAGGAGAACCAAAGGGGAAAAACGGGGCTACACCTTC.

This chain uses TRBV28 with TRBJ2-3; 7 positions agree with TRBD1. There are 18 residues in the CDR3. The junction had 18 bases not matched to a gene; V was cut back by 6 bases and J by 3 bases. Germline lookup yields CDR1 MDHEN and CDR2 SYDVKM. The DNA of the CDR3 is TGTGCCAGCAGCTCTTTTGGGACAGCTATTAGTAGAACAGATACGCAGTATTTT. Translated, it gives CASSSFGTAISRTDTQYF. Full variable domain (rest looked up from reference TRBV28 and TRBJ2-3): DVKVTQSSRYLVKRTGEKVFLECVQDMDHENMFWYRQDPGLGLRLIYFSYDVKMKEKGDIPEGYSVSREKKERFSLILESASTNQTSMYLCASSSFGTAISRTDTQYFGPGTRLTVL.

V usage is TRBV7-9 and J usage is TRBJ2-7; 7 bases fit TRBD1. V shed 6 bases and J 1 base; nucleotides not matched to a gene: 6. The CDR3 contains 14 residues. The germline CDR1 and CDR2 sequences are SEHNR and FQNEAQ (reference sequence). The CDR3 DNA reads TGTGCCAGCAGACCCCCGGGACAGTCCTACGAGCAGTACTTC. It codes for CASRPPGQSYEQYF. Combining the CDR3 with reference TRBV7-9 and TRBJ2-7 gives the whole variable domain DTGVSQNPRHKITKRGQNVTFRCDPISEHNRLYWYRQTLGQGPEFLTYFQNEAQLEKSRLLSDRFSAERPKGSFSTLEIQRTEQGDSAMYLCASRPPGQSYEQYFGPGTRLTVT.

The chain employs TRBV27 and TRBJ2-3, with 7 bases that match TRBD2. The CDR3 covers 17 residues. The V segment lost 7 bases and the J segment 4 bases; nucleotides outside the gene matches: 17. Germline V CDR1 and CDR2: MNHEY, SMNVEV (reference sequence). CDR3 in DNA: TGTGCCAGCACATCCCGGGGAGGGGACGACGAATCAGATACGCAGTATTTT. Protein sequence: CASTSRGGDDESDTQYF.

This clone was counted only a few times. Written as DNA, the CDR3 is TGTGCCACCAGCAGAGCTGACAGGCTAGGGACTGAAGCTTTCTTT. Its protein is CATSRADRLGTEAFF. This chain joins TRBV15 and TRBJ1-1; D may be TRBD1 (6 bases). This CDR3 has 15 amino acids. The V gene lost 1 base and the J gene lost 5 bases, with 14 bases spanning the gap. Germline assignment: CDR1 LNHNV and CDR2 YYDKDF (reference sequence). The variable domain in full, with the rest retrieved from reference TRBV15 and TRBJ1-1, is DAMVIQNPRYQVTQFGKPVTLSCSQTLNHNVMYWYQQKSSQAPKLLFHYYDKDFNNEADTPDNFQSRRPNTSFCFLDIRSPGLGDTAMYLCATSRADRLGTEAFFGQGTRLTVV.